A selection of T cell receptor beta chains follows, all from one sample in a study of metastatic and nonmetastatic thyroid tumors. TCRdb re-called clones from the PCR reads using MiXCR. Of approximately 23,000 clones in the sample, approximately 35% were seen once. The sample comprised blood. The receptors originated from a male donor with papillary thyroid cancer or a benign thyroid nodule (not recorded which). Some clones in this sample may be carry-over from other donors' samples. The CDR3 runs from the conserved cysteine through the conserved F or W. D genes are given only for firm matches. Size values are once, few and many counts, or a class for expanded clones, and some rows have none.

D	size	V	J	CDR3	DNA
NA	NA	TRBV20-1	TRBJ1-1	CSASGQLDTEAFF	TGCAGTGCTAGTGGTCAGTTAGACACTGAAGCTTTCTTT
NA	few	TRBV28	TRBJ2-7	CASSLEFVVAGDPYEQYF	TGTGCCAGCAGTCTGGAGTTTGTGGTAGCAGGAGATCCCTACGAGCAGTACTTC
TRBD2	medium-sized	TRBV6-1	TRBJ2-3	CASRGLAGGDTQYF	TGTGCCAGCAGGGGACTAGCGGGGGGGGATACGCAGTATTTT
TRBD1	NA	TRBV19	TRBJ1-2	CASSIRQGSPGYTF	TGTGCCAGTAGTATCCGACAGGGGTCGCCTGGCTACACCTTC
NA	few	TRBV6-4	TRBJ2-1	CASSYPDNEQFF	TGTGCCAGCAGTTACCCTGACAATGAGCAGTTCTTC
NA	many	TRBV6-1	TRBJ2-7	CASGIYEQYF	TGTGCCAGCGGAATCTACGAGCAGTACTTC
NA	medium-sized	TRBV6-1	TRBJ1-1	CASRPDREISEAFF	TGTGCCAGCAGGCCGGACAGAGAGATATCTGAAGCTTTCTTT
TRBD1	NA	TRBV6-1	TRBJ1-1	CASGQGVTEAFF	TGTGCCAGTGGACAGGGGGTCACTGAAGCTTTCTTT
TRBD1	NA	TRBV5-1	TRBJ1-6	CASSESGQGNNSPLHF	TGCGCCAGCAGCGAATCGGGACAGGGAAATAATTCACCCCTCCACTTT
NA	few	TRBV5-1	TRBJ1-2	CASSLGPVYGYTF	TGCGCCAGCAGCTTGGGACCGGTCTATGGCTACACCTTC
NA	NA	TRBV6-1	TRBJ1-6	CASSALDIRRNSPLHF	TGTGCCAGCAGTGCTCTAGACATACGGAGGAATTCACCCCTCCACTTT
NA	once	TRBV5-1	TRBJ1-3	CASSFSLSWSNSGNTIYF	TGCGCCAGCAGCTTTTCCCTATCCTGGTCGAACTCTGGAAACACCATATATTTT
TRBD2	NA	TRBV19	TRBJ2-3	CASSRLAVVPTDTQYF	TGTGCCAGTAGTAGACTAGCGGTCGTACCTACAGATACGCAGTATTTT
NA	NA	TRBV11-3	TRBJ1-5	CASSLGKGTQHF	TGTGCCAGCAGCTTAGGTAAAGGGACCCAGCATTTT
TRBD1	many	TRBV20-1	TRBJ2-2	CSARQTGGAGELFF	TGCAGTGCTAGACAGACAGGGGGCGCGGGGGAGCTGTTTTTT
TRBD1	NA	TRBV11-2	TRBJ2-3	CASSWGQGPADTQYF	TGTGCCAGCAGCTGGGGACAGGGTCCCGCAGATACGCAGTATTTT
TRBD1	NA	TRBV5-1	TRBJ1-5	CASRRPGGMFYSNQPQHF	TGCGCCAGCAGAAGGCCAGGGGGAATGTTCTATAGCAATCAGCCCCAGCATTTT
TRBD2	once	TRBV11-1	TRBJ2-3	CASSPREANTDTQYF	TGTGCCAGCAGCCCGCGGGAGGCCAACACAGATACGCAGTATTTT
NA	medium-sized	TRBV28	TRBJ2-2	CASSVAGAGELFF	TGTGCCAGCAGTGTTGCAGGGGCCGGGGAGCTGTTTTTT
NA	NA	TRBV4-3	TRBJ2-7	CASSQGGGGEQYF	TGCGCCAGCAGCCAAGGGGGAGGGGGCGAGCAGTACTTC
NA	NA	TRBV30	TRBJ2-2	CAWSPGTFRELFF	TGTGCCTGGAGCCCAGGGACTTTCCGGGAGCTGTTTTTT
NA	medium-sized	TRBV2	TRBJ1-1	CASSEETGTEAFF	TGTGCCAGCAGTGAAGAGACTGGCACTGAAGCTTTCTTT
TRBD2	many	TRBV5-4	TRBJ2-1	CASSLATLAGGTPFF	TGTGCCAGCAGCTTGGCCACGCTAGCGGGAGGGACACCGTTCTTC
NA	once	TRBV30	TRBJ2-2	CAWSVLNTGELFF	TGTGCCTGGAGTGTACTGAACACCGGGGAGCTGTTTTTT
NA	many	TRBV7-6	TRBJ2-4	CASSLYIPTGTAKNIQYF	TGTGCCAGCAGCTTATATATTCCCACTGGGACAGCCAAAAACATTCAGTACTTC
NA	NA	TRBV4-2	TRBJ1-1	CASSQVGEMNTEAFF	TGTGCCAGCAGCCAAGTTGGGGAGATGAACACTGAAGCTTTCTTT
NA	many	TRBV28	TRBJ1-1	CASKMNTEAFF	TGTGCCAGCAAGATGAACACTGAAGCTTTCTTT
NA	NA	TRBV20-1	TRBJ1-2	CSASPTGSYGYTF	TGCAGTGCTAGTCCGACCGGGAGCTATGGCTACACCTTC
NA	NA	TRBV12-3/TRBV12-4	TRBJ2-3	CASSPRTPTLRDTQYF	TGTGCCAGCAGCCCTCGGACTCCCACTCTGCGGGATACGCAGTATTTT
NA	few	TRBV28	TRBJ2-3	CASSLSDTQYF	TGTGCCAGCAGTTTATCGGATACGCAGTATTTT
NA	few	TRBV24-1	TRBJ1-2	CATGGENGYTF	TGTGCCACGGGAGGGGAGAACGGCTACACCTTC
NA	few	TRBV4-2	TRBJ1-5	CASSQEAGQKPQHF	TGTGCCAGCAGCCAAGAGGCCGGACAGAAGCCCCAGCATTTT
NA	medium-sized	TRBV10-3	TRBJ2-5	CAISDLETQETQYF	TGTGCCATCAGTGACCTGGAAACGCAAGAGACCCAGTACTTC
TRBD2	NA	TRBV11-3	TRBJ2-7	CASSLVGRLDEQYF	TGTGCCAGCAGCTTGGTCGGGAGGCTCGACGAGCAGTACTTC
TRBD2	NA	TRBV7-6	TRBJ2-3	CASSLFTSGGSTDTQYF	TGTGCCAGCAGCTTATTCACCTCGGGGGGATCCACAGATACGCAGTATTTT
NA	NA	TRBV11-1	TRBJ2-7	CASSRDEGDGSFSWGEQYF	TGTGCCAGCAGCAGGGACGAGGGGGACGGTTCCTTCTCGTGGGGCGAGCAGTACTTC
TRBD2	NA	TRBV3-1	TRBJ2-5	CASSTGLAGRETQYF	TGTGCCAGCAGCACAGGACTAGCGGGACGAGAGACCCAGTACTTC
NA	many	TRBV6-2/TRBV6-3	TRBJ1-4	CASSYGQTQKLFF	TGTGCCAGCAGTTACGGACAGACTCAAAAACTGTTTTTT
NA	few	TRBV7-9	TRBJ1-1	CASRPRDQTEAFF	TGTGCCAGCAGGCCCCGGGACCAGACTGAAGCTTTCTTT
TRBD2	NA	TRBV11-2	TRBJ2-7	CASSFASGGYEQYF	TGTGCCAGCAGCTTTGCCAGCGGGGGCTACGAGCAGTACTTC
NA	NA	TRBV19	TRBJ2-3	CASSNILGAPDTQYF	TGTGCCAGTAGTAACATTCTGGGAGCCCCAGATACGCAGTATTTT
NA	NA	TRBV30	TRBJ2-7	CAWSPGANSYEQYF	TGTGCCTGGAGTCCGGGCGCCAACTCCTACGAGCAGTACTTC
TRBD1	NA	TRBV6-4	TRBJ2-3	CASSESGQGADTQYF	TGTGCCAGCAGTGAATCCGGACAGGGGGCAGATACGCAGTATTTT
TRBD1	few	TRBV28	TRBJ1-5	CASSFQGTVLHQPQHF	TGTGCCAGCAGTTTCCAAGGGACAGTTTTACATCAGCCCCAGCATTTT
TRBD2	many	TRBV30	TRBJ2-7	CAWNGGTSVTYEQYF	TGTGCCTGGAACGGCGGGACTAGCGTAACCTACGAGCAGTACTTC
NA	medium-sized	TRBV6-1	TRBJ2-7	CASSEQAGPYEQYF	TGTGCCAGCAGTGAACAGGCGGGTCCCTACGAGCAGTACTTC
NA	NA	TRBV4-1	TRBJ2-6	CASSTGANVLTF	TGCGCCAGCTCGACTGGGGCCAACGTCCTGACTTTC
NA	many	TRBV7-2	TRBJ2-7	CASSYGPEAEQYF	TGTGCCAGCAGCTACGGGCCGGAGGCCGAGCAGTACTTC
TRBD1	NA	TRBV4-1	TRBJ1-2	CASSQDIQGGYGYTF	TGCGCCAGCAGCCAAGATATACAGGGGGGATATGGCTACACCTTC
NA	few	TRBV12-3/TRBV12-4	TRBJ1-5	CASSSGEHQHF	TGTGCCAGCAGTTCAGGGGAGCACCAGCATTTT
NA	few	TRBV27	TRBJ2-7	CASSSQGLSYEQYF	TGTGCCAGCAGTTCGCAGGGATTGAGCTACGAGCAGTACTTC
NA	NA	TRBV6-1	TRBJ2-2	CASSVIGDTGELFF	TGTGCCAGCAGTGTAATAGGGGACACCGGGGAGCTGTTTTTT
NA	NA	TRBV11-3	TRBJ1-1	CASSPVGVTEAFF	TGTGCCAGCAGCCCGGTGGGGGTCACTGAAGCTTTCTTT